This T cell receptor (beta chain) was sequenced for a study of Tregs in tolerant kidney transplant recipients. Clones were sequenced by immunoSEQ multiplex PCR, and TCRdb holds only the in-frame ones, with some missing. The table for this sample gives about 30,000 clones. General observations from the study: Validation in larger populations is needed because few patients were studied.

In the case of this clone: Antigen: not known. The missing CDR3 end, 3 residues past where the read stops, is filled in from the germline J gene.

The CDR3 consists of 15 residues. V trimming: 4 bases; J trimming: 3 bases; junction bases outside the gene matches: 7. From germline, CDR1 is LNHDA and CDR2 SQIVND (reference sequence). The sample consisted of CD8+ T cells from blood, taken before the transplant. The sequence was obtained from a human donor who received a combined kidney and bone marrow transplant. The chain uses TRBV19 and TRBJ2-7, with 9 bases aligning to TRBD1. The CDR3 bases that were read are TGTGCCAGTAGTACCTTCCCGGGACAGGGCTACGAG. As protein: CASSTFPGQGYE. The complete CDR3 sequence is CASSTFPGQGYEQYF.